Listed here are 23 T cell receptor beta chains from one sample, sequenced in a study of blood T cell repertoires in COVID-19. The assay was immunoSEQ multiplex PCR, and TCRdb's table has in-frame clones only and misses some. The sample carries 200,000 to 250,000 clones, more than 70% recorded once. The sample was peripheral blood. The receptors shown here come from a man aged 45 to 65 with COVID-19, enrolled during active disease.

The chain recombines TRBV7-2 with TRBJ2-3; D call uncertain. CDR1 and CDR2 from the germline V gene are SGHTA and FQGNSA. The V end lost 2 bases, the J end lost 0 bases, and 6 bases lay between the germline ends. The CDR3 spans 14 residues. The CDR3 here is CASSLFPSTDTQYF. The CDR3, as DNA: TGTGCCAGCAGCTTATTCCCAAGCACAGATACGCAGTATTTT. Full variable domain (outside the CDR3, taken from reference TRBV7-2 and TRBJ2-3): GAGVSQSPSNKVTEKGKDVELRCDPISGHTALYWYRQSLGQGLEFLIYFQGNSAPDKSGLPSDRFSAERTGGSVSTLTIQRTQQEDSAVYLCASSLFPSTDTQYFGPGTRLTVL.

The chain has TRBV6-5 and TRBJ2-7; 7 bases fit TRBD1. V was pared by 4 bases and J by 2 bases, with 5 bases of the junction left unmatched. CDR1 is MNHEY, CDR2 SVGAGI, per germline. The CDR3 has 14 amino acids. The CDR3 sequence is CASSSSQGTYEQYF. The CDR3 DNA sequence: TGTGCCAGCAGTTCGTCACAGGGGACCTACGAGCAGTACTTC.

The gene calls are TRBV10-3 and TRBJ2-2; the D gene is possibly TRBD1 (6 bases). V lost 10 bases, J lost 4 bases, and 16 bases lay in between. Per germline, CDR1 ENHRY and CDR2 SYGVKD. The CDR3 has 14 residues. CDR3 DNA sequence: TGTGCCACCAAACAGGGCTTAGTCACCGGGGAGCTGTTTTTT. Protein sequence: CATKQGLVTGELFF.

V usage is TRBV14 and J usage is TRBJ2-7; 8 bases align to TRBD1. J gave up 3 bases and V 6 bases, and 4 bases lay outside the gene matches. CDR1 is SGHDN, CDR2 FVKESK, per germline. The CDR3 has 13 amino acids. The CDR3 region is CASRGDRLYEQYF. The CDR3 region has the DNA TGTGCCAGCAGGGGGGACAGGCTCTACGAGCAGTACTTC.

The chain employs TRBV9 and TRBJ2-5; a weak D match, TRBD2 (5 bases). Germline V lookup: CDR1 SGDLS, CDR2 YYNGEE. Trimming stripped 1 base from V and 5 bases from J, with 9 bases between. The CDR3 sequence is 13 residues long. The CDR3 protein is CASSVTGIETQYF. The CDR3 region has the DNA TGTGCCAGCAGCGTAACGGGAATCGAGACCCAGTACTTC. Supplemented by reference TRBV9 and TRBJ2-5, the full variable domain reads DSGVTQTPKHLITATGQRVTLRCSPRSGDLSVYWYQQSLDQGLQFLIQYYNGEERAKGNILERFSAQQFPDLHSELNLSSLELGDSALYFCASSVTGIETQYFGPGTRLLVL.

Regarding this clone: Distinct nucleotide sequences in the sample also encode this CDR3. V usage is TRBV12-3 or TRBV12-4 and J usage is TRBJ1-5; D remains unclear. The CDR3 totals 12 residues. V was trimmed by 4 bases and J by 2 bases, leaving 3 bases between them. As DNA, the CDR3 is TGTGCCAGCAGTTCAGGCAATCAGCCCCAGCATTTT. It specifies CASSSGNQPQHF.

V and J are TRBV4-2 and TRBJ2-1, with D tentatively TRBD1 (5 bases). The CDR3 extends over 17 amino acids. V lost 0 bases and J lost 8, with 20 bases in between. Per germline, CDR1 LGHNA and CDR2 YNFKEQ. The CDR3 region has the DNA TGTGCCAGCAGCCAAGATCACCAGCGAGGTTGGGGCGATGAGCAGTTCTTC. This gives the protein CASSQDHQRGWGDEQFF.

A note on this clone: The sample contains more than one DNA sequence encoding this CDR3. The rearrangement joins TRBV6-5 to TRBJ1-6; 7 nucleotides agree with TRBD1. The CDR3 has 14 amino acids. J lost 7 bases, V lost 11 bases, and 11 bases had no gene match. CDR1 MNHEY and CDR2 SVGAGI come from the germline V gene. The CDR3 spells CAARQGAFNSPLHF. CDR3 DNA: TGTGCCGCCAGACAGGGAGCTTTCAATTCACCCCTCCACTTT.

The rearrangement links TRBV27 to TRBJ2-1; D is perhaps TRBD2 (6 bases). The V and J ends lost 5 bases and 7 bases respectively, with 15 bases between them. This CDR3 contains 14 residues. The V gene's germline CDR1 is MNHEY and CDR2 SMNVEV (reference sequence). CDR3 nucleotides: TGTGCCAGCAGTCTCCAGCGGGCGCGGAATGAGCAGTTCTTC. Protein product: CASSLQRARNEQFF.

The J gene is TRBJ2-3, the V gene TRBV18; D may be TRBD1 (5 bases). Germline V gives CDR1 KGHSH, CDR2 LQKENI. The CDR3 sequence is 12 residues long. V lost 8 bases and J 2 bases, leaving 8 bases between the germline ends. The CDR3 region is CASGAYTDTQYF. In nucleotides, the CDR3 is TGTGCCAGCGGGGCGTACACAGATACGCAGTATTTT.

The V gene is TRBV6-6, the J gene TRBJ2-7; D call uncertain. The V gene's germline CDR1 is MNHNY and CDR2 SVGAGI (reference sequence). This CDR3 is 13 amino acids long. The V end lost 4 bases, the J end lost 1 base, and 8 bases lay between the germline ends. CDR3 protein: CASSLGDSYEQYF. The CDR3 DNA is TGTGCCAGCAGTTTAGGAGATTCCTACGAGCAGTACTTC.

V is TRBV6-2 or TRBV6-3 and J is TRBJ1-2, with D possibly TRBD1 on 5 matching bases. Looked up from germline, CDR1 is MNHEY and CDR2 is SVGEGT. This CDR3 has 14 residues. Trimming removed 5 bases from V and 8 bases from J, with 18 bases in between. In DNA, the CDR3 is TGTGCCAGCAGTGCTCCGCCTCGGGGGGACGGCTACACCTTC. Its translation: CASSAPPRGDGYTF.

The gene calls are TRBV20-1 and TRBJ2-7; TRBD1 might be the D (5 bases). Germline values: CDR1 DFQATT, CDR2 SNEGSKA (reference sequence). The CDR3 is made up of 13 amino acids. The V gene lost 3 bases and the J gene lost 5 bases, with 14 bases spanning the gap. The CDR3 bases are TGCAGTGCTAGTTTTCAGGGTCCCGACGAGCAGTACTTC. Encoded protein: CSASFQGPDEQYF.

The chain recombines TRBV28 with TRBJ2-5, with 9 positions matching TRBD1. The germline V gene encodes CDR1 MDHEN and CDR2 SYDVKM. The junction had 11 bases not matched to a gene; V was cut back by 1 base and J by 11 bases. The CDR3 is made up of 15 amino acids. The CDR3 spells CASSLFGDREQGQYF. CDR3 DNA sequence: TGTGCCAGCAGTTTATTCGGGGACAGGGAGCAGGGGCAGTACTTC. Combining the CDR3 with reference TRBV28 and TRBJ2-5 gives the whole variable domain DVKVTQSSRYLVKRTGEKVFLECVQDMDHENMFWYRQDPGLGLRLIYFSYDVKMKEKGDIPEGYSVSREKKERFSLILESASTNQTSMYLCASSLFGDREQGQYFGPGTRLLVL.

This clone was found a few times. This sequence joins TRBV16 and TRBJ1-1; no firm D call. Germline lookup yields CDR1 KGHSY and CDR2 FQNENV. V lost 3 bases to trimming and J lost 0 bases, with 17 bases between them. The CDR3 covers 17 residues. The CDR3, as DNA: TGTGCCAGCAGCCAGCTGAGGGTCTCATATATGAACACTGAAGCTTTCTTT. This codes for CASSQLRVSYMNTEAFF.

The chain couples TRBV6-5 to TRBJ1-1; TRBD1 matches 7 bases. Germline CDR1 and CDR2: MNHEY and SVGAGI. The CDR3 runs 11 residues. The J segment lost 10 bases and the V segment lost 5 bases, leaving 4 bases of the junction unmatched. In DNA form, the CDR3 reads TGTGCCAGCAGTAGGACAGGCAGAGCTTTCTTT. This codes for CASSRTGRAFF.

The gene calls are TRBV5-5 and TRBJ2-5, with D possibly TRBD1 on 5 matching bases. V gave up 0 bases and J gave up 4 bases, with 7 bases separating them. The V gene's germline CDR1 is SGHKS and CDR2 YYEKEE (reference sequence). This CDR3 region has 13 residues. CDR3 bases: TGTGCCAGCAGCTTGGGGACAAGAGAGACCCAGTACTTC. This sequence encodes CASSLGTRETQYF.

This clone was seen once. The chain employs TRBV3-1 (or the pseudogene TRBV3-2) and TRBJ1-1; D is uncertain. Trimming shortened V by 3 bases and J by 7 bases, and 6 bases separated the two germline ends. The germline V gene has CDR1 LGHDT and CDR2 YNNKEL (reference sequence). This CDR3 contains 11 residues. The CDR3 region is CASSHKSEAFF. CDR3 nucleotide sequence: TGTGCCAGCAGCCATAAGAGTGAAGCTTTCTTT.

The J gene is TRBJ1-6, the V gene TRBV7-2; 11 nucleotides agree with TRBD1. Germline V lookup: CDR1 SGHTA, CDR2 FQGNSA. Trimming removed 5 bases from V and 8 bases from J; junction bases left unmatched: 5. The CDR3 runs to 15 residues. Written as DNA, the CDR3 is TGTGCCAGCAGCCCAGGGACAGGGGGGTATTCACCCCTCCACTTT. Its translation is CASSPGTGGYSPLHF.

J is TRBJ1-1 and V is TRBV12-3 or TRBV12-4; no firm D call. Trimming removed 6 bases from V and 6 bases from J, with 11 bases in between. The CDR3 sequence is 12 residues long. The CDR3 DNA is TGTGCCAGCAGCCTCGATAGCGCTGAAGCTTTCTTT. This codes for CASSLDSAEAFF.

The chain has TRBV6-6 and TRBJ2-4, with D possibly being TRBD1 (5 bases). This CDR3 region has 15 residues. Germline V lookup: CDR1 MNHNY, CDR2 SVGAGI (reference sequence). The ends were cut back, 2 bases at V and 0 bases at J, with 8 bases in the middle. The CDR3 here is CASSYRQGAKNIQYF. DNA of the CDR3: TGTGCCAGCAGTTACCGGCAGGGAGCCAAAAACATTCAGTACTTC.

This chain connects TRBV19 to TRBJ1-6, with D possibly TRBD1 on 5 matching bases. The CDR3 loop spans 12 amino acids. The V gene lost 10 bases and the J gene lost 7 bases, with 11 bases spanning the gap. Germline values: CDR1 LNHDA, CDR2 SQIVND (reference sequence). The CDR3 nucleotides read TGTGCCACCAGGGAACCAAATTCACCCCTCCACTTT. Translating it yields CATREPNSPLHF.

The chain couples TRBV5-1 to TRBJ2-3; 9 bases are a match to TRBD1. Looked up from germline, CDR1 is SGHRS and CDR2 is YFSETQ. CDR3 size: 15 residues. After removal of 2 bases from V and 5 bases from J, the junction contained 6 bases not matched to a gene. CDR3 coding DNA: TGCGCCAGCAGCTTTAGACAGGGGGAGGGAGATACGCAGTATTTT. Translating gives CASSFRQGEGDTQYF. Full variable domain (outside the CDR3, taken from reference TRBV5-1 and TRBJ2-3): KAGVTQTPRYLIKTRGQQVTLSCSPISGHRSVSWYQQTPGQGLQFLFEYFSETQRNKGNFPGRFSGRQFSNSRSEMNVSTLELGDSALYLCASSFRQGEGDTQYFGPGTRLTVL.